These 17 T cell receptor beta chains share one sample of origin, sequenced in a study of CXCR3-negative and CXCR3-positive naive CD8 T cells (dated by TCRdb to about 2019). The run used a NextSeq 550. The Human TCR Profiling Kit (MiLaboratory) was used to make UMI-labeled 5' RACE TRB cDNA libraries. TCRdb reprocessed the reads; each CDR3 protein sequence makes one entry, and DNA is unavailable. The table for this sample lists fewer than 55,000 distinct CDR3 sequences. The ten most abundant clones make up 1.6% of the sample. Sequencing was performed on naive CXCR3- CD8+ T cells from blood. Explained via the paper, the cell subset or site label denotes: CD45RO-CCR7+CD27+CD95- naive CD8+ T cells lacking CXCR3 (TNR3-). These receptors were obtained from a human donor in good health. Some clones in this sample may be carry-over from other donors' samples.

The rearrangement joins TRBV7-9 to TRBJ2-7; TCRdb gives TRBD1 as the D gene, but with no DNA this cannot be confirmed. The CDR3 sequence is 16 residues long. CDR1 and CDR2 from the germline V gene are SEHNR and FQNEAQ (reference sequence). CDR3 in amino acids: CASSLMGQGGGNEQYF.

The CDR3 region is CASRAGGGFTDTQYF. The V and J genes are TRBV12-3 or TRBV12-4 and TRBJ2-3; lacking DNA, the TRBD1 call made by TCRdb goes unchecked. CDR3 length: 15 amino acids.

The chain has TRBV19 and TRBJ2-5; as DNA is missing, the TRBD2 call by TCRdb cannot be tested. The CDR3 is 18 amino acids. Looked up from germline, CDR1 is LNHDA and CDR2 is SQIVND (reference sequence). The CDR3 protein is CASSPRSTSGASQETQYF.

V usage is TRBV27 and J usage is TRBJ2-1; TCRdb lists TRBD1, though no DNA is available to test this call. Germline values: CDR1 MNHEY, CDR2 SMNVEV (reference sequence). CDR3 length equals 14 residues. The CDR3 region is CASSQTGYYNEQFF.

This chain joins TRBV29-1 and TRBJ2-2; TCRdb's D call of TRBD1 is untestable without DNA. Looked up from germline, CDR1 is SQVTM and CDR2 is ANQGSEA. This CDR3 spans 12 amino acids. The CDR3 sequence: CSAAPGAGELFF.

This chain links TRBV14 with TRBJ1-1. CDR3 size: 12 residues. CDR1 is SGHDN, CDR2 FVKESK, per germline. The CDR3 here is CASSQTNTEAFF. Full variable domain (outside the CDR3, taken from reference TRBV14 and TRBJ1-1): EAGVTQFPSHSVIEKGQTVTLRCDPISGHDNLYWYRRVMGKEIKFLLHFVKESKQDESGMPNNRFLAERTGGTYSTLKVQPAELEDSGVYFCASSQTNTEAFFGQGTRLTVV.

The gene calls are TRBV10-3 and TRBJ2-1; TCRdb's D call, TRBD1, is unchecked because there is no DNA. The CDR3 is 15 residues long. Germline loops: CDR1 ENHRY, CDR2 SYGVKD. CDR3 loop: CAISGGDREYNEQFF.

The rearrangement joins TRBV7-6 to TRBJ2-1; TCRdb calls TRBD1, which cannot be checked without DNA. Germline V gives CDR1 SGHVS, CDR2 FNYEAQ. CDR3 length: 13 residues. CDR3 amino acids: CASSSDSGDEQFF.

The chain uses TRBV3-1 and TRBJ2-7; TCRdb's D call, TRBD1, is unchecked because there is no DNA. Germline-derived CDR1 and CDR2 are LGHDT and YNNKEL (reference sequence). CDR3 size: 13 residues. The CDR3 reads CASSSWDEYEQYF.

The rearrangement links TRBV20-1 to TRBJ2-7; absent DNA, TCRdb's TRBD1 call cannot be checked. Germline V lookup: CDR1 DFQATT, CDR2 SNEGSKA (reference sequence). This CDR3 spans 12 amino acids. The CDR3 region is CSAPDRAGEQYF.

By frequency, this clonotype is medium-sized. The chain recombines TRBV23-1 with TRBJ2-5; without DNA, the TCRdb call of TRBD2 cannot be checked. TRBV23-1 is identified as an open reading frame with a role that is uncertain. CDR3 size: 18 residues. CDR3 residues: CASRAGTSGGTYQETQYF.

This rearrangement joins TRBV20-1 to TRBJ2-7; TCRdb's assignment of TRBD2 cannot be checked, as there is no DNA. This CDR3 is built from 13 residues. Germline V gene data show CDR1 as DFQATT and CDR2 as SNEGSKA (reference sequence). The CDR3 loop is CSARPGLAYEQYF.

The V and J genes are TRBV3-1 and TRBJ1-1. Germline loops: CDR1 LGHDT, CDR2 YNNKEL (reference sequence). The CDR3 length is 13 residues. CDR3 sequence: CASSQFGYTEAFF.

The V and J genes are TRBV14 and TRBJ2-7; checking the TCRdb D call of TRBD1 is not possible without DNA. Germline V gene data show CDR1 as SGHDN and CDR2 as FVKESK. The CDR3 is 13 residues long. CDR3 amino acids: CASSQDSPERQYF.

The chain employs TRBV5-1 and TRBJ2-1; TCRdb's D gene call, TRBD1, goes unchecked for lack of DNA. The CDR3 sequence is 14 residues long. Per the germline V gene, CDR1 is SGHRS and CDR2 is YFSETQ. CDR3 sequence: CASSLGTGSNEQFF.

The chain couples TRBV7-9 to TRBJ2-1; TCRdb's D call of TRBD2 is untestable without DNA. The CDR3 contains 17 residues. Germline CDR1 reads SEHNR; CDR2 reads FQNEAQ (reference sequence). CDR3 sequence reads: CASTIREGLHGYNEQFF.

The CDR3 reads CASIPGWEQYF. The V call is TRBV3-1, the J call TRBJ2-7. The CDR3 consists of 11 residues. CDR1 is LGHDT, CDR2 YNNKEL, per germline (reference sequence).